Below, 21 T cell receptor beta chains from the same sample are listed, as sequenced in a study of OX40 agonist ivuxolimab in advanced cancers. Clones were read by immunoSEQ multiplex PCR, and TCRdb kept only the in-frame ones, dropping some. The profile shows 48,000 or so clones, approximately 94% of them singletons. Sequenced here: CD4+ or CD8+ T cells sorted from blood, sampled in a trial of the OX40 agonist ivuxolimab. These receptors came from an adult with an advanced solid tumor such as melanoma, head and neck, liver or kidney cancer.

The rearrangement links TRBV27 to TRBJ2-7; 7 bases fit TRBD2. The CDR3 spans 13 residues. The J segment lost 7 bases and the V segment lost 4 bases, leaving 7 bases of the junction unmatched. Germline V lookup: CDR1 MNHEY, CDR2 SMNVEV (reference sequence). CDR3 sequence reads: CASSWEGGREQYF. The CDR3, as DNA: TGTGCCAGCAGTTGGGAAGGCGGGAGAGAGCAGTACTTC.

The chain recombines TRBV27 with TRBJ1-5, with D perhaps matching TRBD1 (5 bases). Looked up from germline, CDR1 is MNHEY and CDR2 is SMNVEV (reference sequence). Deletions cut 9 bases from V and 7 bases from J, with 16 bases between. The CDR3 has 13 residues. The CDR3 DNA is TGTGCCAGTGCTAACGGAGGGGAGCAGCCCCAGCATTTT. Amino acids: CASANGGEQPQHF.

This rearrangement joins TRBV11-1 to TRBJ2-1; 9 bases line up with TRBD2. The germline V gene has CDR1 SGHAT and CDR2 FQDESV (reference sequence). The CDR3 totals 13 residues. V was clipped by 5 bases and J by 10 bases; unmatched bases: 6. The CDR3: CASSPGTSREQFF. In nucleotides, the CDR3 is TGTGCCAGCAGCCCTGGGACTAGCCGGGAGCAGTTCTTC.

Judged by abundance, this clone is medium-sized (0.01 to 0.1%). This chain links TRBV13 with TRBJ2-1; 11 bases are a match to TRBD1. CDR3 length equals 15 residues. The V gene's germline CDR1 is PRHDT and CDR2 FYEKMQ (reference sequence). J was trimmed by 10 bases and V by 0 bases; bases with no gene match: 5. In DNA, the CDR3 is TGTGCCAGCAGCTTAGGAGGACAGGGGGCTAGGGAGCAGTTCTTC. Translating gives CASSLGGQGAREQFF.

The rearrangement joins TRBV7-9 to TRBJ2-7, with D possibly called TRBD1 or TRBD2 (5 bases each). Germline CDR1 SEHNR, CDR2 FQNEAQ (reference sequence). The CDR3 extends over 16 amino acids. V was cut by 1 base and J by 3 bases, with 16 bases left in between. CDR3 nucleotide sequence: TGTGCCAGCAGCTTAGTGAGGGGCGAGGCTAGCTACGAGCAGTACTTC. Translation gives CASSLVRGEASYEQYF.

CDR3 residues: CASSIRDRADTEAFF. Written as DNA, the CDR3 is TGCGCCAGCAGCATCCGGGACAGGGCGGACACTGAAGCTTTCTTT. The rearrangement links TRBV5-1 to TRBJ1-1; 9 bases are shared with TRBD1. Germline V lookup: CDR1 SGHRS, CDR2 YFSETQ. The CDR3 covers 15 residues. Trimming took 4 bases from V and 3 from J; bases not matched to a gene: 7. The full variable domain, in which reference TRBV5-1 and TRBJ1-1 provide the parts outside the CDR3, is KAGVTQTPRYLIKTRGQQVTLSCSPISGHRSVSWYQQTPGQGLQFLFEYFSETQRNKGNFPGRFSGRQFSNSRSEMNVSTLELGDSALYLCASSIRDRADTEAFFGQGTRLTVV.

J is TRBJ1-4 and V is TRBV6-1; tentatively, D is TRBD1 (5 bases). Germline V gene sequence: CDR1 MNHNS, CDR2 SASEGT. The V end was cut by 2 bases, the J end by 0 bases, with 13 bases between. CDR3 length equals 17 residues. The CDR3: CASSELGTPATNEKLFF. CDR3 bases: TGTGCCAGCAGTGAACTTGGGACGCCTGCAACTAATGAAAAACTGTTTTTT.

The CDR3 region is CASSQDNGGPFEKLFF. The CDR3 DNA sequence: TGTGCCAGCAGCCAAGATAACGGGGGACCTTTTGAAAAACTGTTTTTT. This chain uses TRBV4-2 with TRBJ1-4, with D perhaps matching TRBD1 (5 bases). Germline V gene sequence: CDR1 LGHNA, CDR2 YNFKEQ. The ends were cut back, 0 bases at V and 7 bases at J, with 15 bases in the middle. The CDR3 has 16 amino acids.

V and J are TRBV6-6 and TRBJ1-5; D might be TRBD1 (5 bases). The CDR3 is 12 amino acids. The germline V gene encodes CDR1 MNHNY and CDR2 SVGAGI (reference sequence). V was pared by 6 bases and J by 7 bases, with 10 bases between. CDR3: CASSQGGQPQHF. The CDR3 nucleotides are TGTGCCAGCAGCCAGGGAGGACAGCCCCAGCATTTT.

The table lists this clone with a count of one. The chain carries TRBV9 and TRBJ1-3; 9 nucleotides align to TRBD1. The CDR3 spans 17 residues. Germline CDR1 and CDR2: SGDLS and YYNGEE. Losses at the gene ends were 0 bases for V and 0 bases for J; bases not matched to a gene: 4. CDR3 loop: CASSVEGQGVSGNTIYF. The CDR3 nucleotides read TGTGCCAGCAGCGTAGAGGGACAGGGCGTCTCTGGAAACACCATATATTTT. Drawing the rest from reference TRBV9 and TRBJ1-3, the complete variable domain is DSGVTQTPKHLITATGQRVTLRCSPRSGDLSVYWYQQSLDQGLQFLIQYYNGEERAKGNILERFSAQQFPDLHSELNLSSLELGDSALYFCASSVEGQGVSGNTIYFGEGSWLTVV.

The gene calls are TRBV4-3 and TRBJ2-3, with 13 nucleotides matching TRBD2. The CDR3 is 17 residues long. Germline CDR1 is LGHNA and CDR2 is YSLEER. J was trimmed by 1 base and V by 4 bases; bases with no gene match: 5. The CDR3 DNA reads TGCGCCAGCAGCCCCTCACTAGCGGGGGGGGGCACAGATACGCAGTATTTT. Protein product: CASSPSLAGGGTDTQYF.

The V gene is TRBV7-9, the J gene TRBJ2-7, with no clear D. With 4 bases removed from V and 4 bases from J, the gap between germline ends came to 11 bases. Germline CDR1 reads SEHNR; CDR2 reads FQNEAQ (reference sequence). This CDR3 spans 13 amino acids. The CDR3 spells CASSSPGFYEQYF. In DNA, the CDR3 is TGTGCCAGCAGCTCGCCCGGGTTTTACGAGCAGTACTTC.

The rearrangement links TRBV15 to TRBJ2-3; D is unresolved. This CDR3 contains 12 residues. The V end was cut by 5 bases, the J end by 7 bases, with 10 bases between. Germline CDR1 LNHNV, CDR2 YYDKDF (reference sequence). The CDR3 spells CATSSLGNTQYF. The CDR3 nucleotides read TGTGCCACCAGCTCTCTAGGGAATACGCAGTATTTT.

DNA for the CDR3: TGTGCCTGGTCTGGCAGTGCATACGAGCAGTACTTC. Amino acids: CAWSGSAYEQYF. The V call is TRBV30, the J call TRBJ2-7, with D unresolved. V lost 5 bases, J lost 4 bases, and 12 bases lay in between. The CDR3 length is 12 residues. Per germline, CDR1 GTSNPN and CDR2 SVGIG (reference sequence).

This chain connects TRBV7-8 to TRBJ2-3; D perhaps matches TRBD1 (5 bases). CDR3 size: 17 residues. The V gene's germline CDR1 is SGHVS and CDR2 FQNEAQ. The V end lost 5 bases, the J end lost 5 bases, and 23 bases lay between the germline ends. The CDR3 DNA sequence: TGTGCCAGCAGCCGACCCGTGGGGCAGGGCAGTCGAGATACGCAGTATTTT. This sequence encodes CASSRPVGQGSRDTQYF.

The gene calls are TRBV14 and TRBJ2-7; D might be TRBD2 (5 bases). V lost 0 bases and J lost 5, with 26 bases in between. The CDR3 spans 19 residues. Germline lookup yields CDR1 SGHDN and CDR2 FVKESK. The CDR3 is CASSQEKSAYYLDGDEQYF. The CDR3 bases are TGTGCCAGCAGCCAAGAAAAATCAGCCTATTATTTAGACGGGGACGAGCAGTACTTC. The full variable domain, rest sourced from reference TRBV14 and TRBJ2-7, is EAGVTQFPSHSVIEKGQTVTLRCDPISGHDNLYWYRRVMGKEIKFLLHFVKESKQDESGMPNNRFLAERTGGTYSTLKVQPAELEDSGVYFCASSQEKSAYYLDGDEQYFGPGTRLTVT.

Concerning this clone: At the DNA level, this CDR3 is encoded by other sequences in the same sample as well. The chain joins TRBV11-1 to TRBJ1-3; 7 bases map to TRBD1. From germline, CDR1 is SGHAT and CDR2 FQDESV (reference sequence). V shed 3 bases, J shed 0 bases, and the junction held 8 bases outside the gene matches. The CDR3 spans 17 residues. CDR3: CASSLSPGQFSGNTIYF. In DNA form, the CDR3 reads TGTGCCAGCAGCTTGTCTCCGGGACAGTTCTCTGGAAACACCATATATTTT. The full variable domain, with the rest looked up from reference TRBV11-1 and TRBJ1-3, is EAEVAQSPRYKITEKSQAVAFWCDPISGHATLYWYRQILGQGPELLVQFQDESVVDDSQLPKDRFSAERLKGVDSTLKIQPAELGDSAMYLCASSLSPGQFSGNTIYFGEGSWLTVV.

For the CDR3, the DNA is TGTGCCTGGAGTCCGGGGGCCAACGTCCTGACTTTC. Translation: CAWSPGANVLTF. The rearrangement joins TRBV30 to TRBJ2-6; D remains ambiguous. V gave up 2 bases and J gave up 4 bases, with 3 bases separating them. The germline gives CDR1 GTSNPN, CDR2 SVGIG (reference sequence). The CDR3 has 12 residues.

The chain uses TRBV2 and TRBJ2-7; tentatively, D is TRBD2 (5 bases). From germline, CDR1 is SNHLY and CDR2 FYNNEI. The length of the CDR3 is 12 residues. V lost 3 bases and J 3 bases, leaving 6 bases between the germline ends. This CDR3 is CASSDGGYEQYF. The CDR3 coding sequence is TGTGCCAGCAGTGACGGAGGCTACGAGCAGTACTTC.

This chain joins TRBV4-1 and TRBJ2-7, with 8 bases fitting TRBD1. V shed 0 bases and J 2 bases; nucleotides not matched to a gene: 3. This CDR3 contains 15 residues. CDR1 and CDR2 from the germline V gene are MGHRA and YSYEKL. The DNA for the CDR3 is TGCGCCAGCAGCCAAGACAGGGGGCGAGCCTACGAGCAGTACTTC. Translated, it gives CASSQDRGRAYEQYF.

The table lists this clone with a few counts. This sequence joins TRBV6-1 and TRBJ2-5; D possibly corresponds to TRBD1 (6 bases). V lost 4 bases, J lost 0 bases, and 18 bases lay in between. Germline lookup yields CDR1 MNHNS and CDR2 SASEGT. The length of the CDR3 is 17 residues. For the CDR3, the DNA is TGTGCCAGCAGTGGACCTGGGGGCAGGACCTACCAAGAGACCCAGTACTTC. It is translated as CASSGPGGRTYQETQYF.